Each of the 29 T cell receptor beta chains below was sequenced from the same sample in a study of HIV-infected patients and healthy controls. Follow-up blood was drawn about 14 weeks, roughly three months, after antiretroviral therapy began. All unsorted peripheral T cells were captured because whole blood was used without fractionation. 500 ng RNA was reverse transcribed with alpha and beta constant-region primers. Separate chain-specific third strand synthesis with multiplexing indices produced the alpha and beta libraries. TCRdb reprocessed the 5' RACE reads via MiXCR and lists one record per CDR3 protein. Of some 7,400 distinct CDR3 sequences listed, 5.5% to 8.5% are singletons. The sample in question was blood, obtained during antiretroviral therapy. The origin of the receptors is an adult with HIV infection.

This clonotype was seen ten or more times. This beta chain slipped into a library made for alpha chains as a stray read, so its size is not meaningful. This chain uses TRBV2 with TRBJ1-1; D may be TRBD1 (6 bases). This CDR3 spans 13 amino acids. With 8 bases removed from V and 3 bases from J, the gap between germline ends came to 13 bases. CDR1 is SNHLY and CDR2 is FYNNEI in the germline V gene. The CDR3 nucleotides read TGTGCCAGCCTTGGACAGATGTACACTGAAGCTTTCTTT. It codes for CASLGQMYTEAFF.

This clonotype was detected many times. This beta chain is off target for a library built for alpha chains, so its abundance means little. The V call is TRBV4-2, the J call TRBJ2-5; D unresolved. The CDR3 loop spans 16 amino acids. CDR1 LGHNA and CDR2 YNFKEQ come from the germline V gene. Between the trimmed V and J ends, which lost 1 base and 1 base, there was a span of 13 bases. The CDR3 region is CASSQGERLLQETQYF. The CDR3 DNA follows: TGTGCCAGCAGCCAAGGGGAAAGGCTACTCCAAGAGACCCAGTACTTC.

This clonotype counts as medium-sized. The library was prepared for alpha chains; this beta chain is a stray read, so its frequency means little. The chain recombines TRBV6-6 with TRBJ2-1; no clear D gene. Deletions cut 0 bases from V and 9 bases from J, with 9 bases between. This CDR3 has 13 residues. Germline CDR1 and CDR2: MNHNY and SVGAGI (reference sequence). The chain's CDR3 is CASSYSWGSEQFF. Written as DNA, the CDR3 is TGTGCCAGCAGTTACTCCTGGGGAAGTGAGCAGTTCTTC.

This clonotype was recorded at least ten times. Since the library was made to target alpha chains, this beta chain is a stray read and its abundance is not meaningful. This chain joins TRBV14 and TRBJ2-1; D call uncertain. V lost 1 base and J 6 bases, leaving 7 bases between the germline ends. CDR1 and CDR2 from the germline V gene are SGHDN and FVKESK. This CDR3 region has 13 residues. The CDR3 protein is CASSQGLGNEQFF. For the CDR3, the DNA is TGTGCCAGCAGCCAAGGCCTGGGCAATGAGCAGTTCTTC.

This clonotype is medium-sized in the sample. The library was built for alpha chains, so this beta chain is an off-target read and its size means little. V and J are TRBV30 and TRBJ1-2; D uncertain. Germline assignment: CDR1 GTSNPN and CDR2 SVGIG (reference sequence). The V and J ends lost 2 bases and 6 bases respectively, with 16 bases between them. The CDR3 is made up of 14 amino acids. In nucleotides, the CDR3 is TGTGCCTGGAGTAAGGGAGGCAGTTCTCATGGCTACACCTTC. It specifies CAWSKGGSSHGYTF.

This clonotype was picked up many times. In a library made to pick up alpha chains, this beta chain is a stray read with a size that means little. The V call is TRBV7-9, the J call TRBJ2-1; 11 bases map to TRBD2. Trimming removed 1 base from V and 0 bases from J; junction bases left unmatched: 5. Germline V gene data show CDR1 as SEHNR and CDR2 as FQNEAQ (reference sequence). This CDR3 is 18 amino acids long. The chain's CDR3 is CASSLEGTSGSSYNEQFF. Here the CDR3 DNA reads TGTGCCAGCAGCTTAGAGGGGACTAGCGGTAGCTCCTACAATGAGCAGTTCTTC.

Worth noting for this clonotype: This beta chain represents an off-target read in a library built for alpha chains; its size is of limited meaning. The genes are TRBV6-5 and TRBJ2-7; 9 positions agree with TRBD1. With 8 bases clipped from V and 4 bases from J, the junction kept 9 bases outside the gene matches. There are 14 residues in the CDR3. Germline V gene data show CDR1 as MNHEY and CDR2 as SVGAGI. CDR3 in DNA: TGTGCCAGCTGGTCTGGGACAGGGTTTTACGAGCAGTACTTC. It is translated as CASWSGTGFYEQYF.

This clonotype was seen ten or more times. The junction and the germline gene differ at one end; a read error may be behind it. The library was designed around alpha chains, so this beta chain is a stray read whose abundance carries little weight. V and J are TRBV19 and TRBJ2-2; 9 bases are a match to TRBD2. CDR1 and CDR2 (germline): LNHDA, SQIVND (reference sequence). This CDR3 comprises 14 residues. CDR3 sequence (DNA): TGTGCAAGTAGGGGGACTAGCTCGGGCGGGGAGCTGTTTTTT. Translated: CASRGTSSGGELFF.

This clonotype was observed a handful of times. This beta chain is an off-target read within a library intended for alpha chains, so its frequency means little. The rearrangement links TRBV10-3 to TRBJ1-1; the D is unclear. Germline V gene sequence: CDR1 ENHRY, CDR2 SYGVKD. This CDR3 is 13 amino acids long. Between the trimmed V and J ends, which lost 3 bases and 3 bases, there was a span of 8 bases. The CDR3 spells CAISERPDTEAFF. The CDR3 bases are TGTGCCATCAGTGAAAGGCCGGACACTGAAGCTTTCTTT.

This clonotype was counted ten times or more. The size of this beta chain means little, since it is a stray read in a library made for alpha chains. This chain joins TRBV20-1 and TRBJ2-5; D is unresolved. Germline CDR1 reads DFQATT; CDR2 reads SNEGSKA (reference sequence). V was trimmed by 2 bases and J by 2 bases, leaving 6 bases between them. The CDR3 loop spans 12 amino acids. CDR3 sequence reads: CSARHRQETQYF. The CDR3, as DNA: TGCAGTGCTAGACACCGACAAGAGACCCAGTACTTC.

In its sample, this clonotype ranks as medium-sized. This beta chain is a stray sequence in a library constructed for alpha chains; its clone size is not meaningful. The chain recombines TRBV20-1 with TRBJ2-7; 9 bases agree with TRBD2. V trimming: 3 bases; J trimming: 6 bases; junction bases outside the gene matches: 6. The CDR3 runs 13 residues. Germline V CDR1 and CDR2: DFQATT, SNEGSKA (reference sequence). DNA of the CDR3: TGCAGTGCTAGGCCCAGCGGGGGGCGCGAGCAGTACTTC. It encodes CSARPSGGREQYF.

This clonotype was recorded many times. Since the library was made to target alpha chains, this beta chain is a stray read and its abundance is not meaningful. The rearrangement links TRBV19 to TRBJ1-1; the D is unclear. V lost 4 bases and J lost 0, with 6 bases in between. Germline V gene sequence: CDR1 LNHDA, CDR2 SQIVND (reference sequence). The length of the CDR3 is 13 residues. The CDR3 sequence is CASSTAMNTEAFF. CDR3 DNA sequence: TGTGCCAGTAGTACAGCTATGAACACTGAAGCTTTCTTT.

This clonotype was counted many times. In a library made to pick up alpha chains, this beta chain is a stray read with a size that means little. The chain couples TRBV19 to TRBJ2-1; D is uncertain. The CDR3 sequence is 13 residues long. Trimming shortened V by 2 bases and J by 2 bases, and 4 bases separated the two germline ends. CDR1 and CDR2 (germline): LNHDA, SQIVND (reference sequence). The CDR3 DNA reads TGTGCCAGTAGTATAATTCCCTACAATGAGCAGTTCTTC. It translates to CASSIIPYNEQFF.

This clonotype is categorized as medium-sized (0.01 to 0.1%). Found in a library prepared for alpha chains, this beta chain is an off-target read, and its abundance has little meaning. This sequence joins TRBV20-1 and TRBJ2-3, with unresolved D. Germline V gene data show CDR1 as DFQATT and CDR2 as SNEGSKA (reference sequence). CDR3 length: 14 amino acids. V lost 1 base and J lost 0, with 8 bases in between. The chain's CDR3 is CSARGRPSTDTQYF. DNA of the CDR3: TGCAGTGCTAGAGGCCGGCCTAGCACAGATACGCAGTATTTT.

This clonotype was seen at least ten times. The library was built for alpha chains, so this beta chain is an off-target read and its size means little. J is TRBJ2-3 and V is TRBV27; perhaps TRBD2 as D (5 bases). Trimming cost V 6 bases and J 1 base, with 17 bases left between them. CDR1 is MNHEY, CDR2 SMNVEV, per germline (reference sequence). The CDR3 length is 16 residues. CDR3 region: CASSQRKSGGTDTQYF. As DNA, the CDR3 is TGTGCCAGCAGCCAACGTAAAAGCGGTGGCACAGATACGCAGTATTTT.

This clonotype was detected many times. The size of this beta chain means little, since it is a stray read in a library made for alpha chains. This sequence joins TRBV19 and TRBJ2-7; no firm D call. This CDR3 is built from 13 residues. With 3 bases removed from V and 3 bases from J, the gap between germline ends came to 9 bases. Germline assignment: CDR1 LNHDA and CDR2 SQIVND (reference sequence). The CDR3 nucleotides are TGTGCCAGTAGTATGGACCATTTCTACGAGCAGTACTTC. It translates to CASSMDHFYEQYF. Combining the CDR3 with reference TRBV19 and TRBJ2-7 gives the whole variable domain DGGITQSPKYLFRKEGQNVTLSCEQNLNHDAMYWYRQDPGQGLRLIYYSQIVNDFQKGDIAEGYSVSREKKESFPLTVTSAQKNPTAFYLCASSMDHFYEQYFGPGTRLTVT.

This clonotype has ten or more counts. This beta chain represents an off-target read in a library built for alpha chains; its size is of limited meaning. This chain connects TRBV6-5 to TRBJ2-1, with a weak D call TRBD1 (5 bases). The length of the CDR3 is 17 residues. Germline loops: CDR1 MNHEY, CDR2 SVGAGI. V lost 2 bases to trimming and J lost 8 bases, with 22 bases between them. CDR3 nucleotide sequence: TGTGCCAGCAGTTACGCCAGGGCCCTGTTCTCCCGGCATGAGCAGTTCTTC. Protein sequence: CASSYARALFSRHEQFF.

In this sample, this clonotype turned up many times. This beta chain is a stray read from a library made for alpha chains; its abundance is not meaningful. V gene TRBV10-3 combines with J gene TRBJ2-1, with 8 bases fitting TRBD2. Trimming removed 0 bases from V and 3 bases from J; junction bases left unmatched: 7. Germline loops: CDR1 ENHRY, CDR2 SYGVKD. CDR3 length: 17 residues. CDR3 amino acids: CAISESFGGGNYNEQFF. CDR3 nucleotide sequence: TGTGCCATCAGTGAGTCGTTCGGCGGGGGGAACTACAATGAGCAGTTCTTC.

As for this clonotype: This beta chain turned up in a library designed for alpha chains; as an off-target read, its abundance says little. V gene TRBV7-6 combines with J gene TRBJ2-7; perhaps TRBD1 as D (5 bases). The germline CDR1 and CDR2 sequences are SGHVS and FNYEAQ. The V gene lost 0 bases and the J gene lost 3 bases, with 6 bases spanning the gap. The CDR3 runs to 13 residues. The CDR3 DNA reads TGTGCCAGCAGCTTAGCGCAGGGCTACGAGCAGTACTTC. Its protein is CASSLAQGYEQYF.

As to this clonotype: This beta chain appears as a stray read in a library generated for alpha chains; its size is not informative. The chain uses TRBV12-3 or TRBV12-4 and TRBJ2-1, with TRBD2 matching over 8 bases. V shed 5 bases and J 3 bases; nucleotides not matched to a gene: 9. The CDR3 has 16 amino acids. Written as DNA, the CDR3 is TGTGCCAGCAGTCCCCCGGAGCGGGAGTACTACAATGAGCAGTTCTTC. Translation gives CASSPPEREYYNEQFF.

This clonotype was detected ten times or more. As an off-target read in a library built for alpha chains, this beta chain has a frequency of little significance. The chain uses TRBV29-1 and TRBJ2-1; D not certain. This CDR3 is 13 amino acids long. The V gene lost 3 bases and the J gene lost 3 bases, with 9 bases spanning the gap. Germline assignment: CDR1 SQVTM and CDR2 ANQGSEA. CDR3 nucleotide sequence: TGCAGCGTTGACATGGCCAACTACAATGAGCAGTTCTTC. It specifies CSVDMANYNEQFF.

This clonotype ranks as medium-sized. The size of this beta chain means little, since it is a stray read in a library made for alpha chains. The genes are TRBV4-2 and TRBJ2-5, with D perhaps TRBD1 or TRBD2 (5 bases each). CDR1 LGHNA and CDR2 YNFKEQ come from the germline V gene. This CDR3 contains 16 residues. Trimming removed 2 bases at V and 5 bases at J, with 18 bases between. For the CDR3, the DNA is TGTGCCAGCAGCCAACTCGGGACCGATTGGGTCGAGACCCAGTACTTC. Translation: CASSQLGTDWVETQYF.

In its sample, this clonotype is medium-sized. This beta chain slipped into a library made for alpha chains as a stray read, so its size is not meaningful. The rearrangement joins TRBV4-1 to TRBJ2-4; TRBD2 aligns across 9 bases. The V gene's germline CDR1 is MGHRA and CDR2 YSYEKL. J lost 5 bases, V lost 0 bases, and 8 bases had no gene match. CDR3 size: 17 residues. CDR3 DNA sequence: TGCGCCAGCAGCCAAGATCCCTGGACTAGCGCGGAAAACATTCAGTACTTC. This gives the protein CASSQDPWTSAENIQYF.

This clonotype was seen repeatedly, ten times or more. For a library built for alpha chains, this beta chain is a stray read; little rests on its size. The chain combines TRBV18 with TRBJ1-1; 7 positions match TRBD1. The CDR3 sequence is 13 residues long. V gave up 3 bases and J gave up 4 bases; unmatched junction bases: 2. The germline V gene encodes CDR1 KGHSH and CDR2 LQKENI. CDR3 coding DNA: TGTGCCAGCTCACCTTCAGGGGGCACTGAAGCTTTCTTT. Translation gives CASSPSGGTEAFF. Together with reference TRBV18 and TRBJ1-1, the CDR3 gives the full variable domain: NAGVMQNPRHLVRRRGQEARLRCSPMKGHSHVYWYRQLPEEGLKFMVYLQKENIIDESGMPKERFSAEFPKEGPSILRIQQVVRGDSAAYFCASSPSGGTEAFFGQGTRLTVV.

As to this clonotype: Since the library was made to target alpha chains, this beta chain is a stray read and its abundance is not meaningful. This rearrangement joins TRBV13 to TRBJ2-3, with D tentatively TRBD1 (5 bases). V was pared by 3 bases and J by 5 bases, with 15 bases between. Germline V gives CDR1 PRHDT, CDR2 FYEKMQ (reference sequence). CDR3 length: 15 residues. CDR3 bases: TGTGCCAGCAGCTTTGGTAGGGGATGGGGAGATACGCAGTATTTT. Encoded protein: CASSFGRGWGDTQYF.

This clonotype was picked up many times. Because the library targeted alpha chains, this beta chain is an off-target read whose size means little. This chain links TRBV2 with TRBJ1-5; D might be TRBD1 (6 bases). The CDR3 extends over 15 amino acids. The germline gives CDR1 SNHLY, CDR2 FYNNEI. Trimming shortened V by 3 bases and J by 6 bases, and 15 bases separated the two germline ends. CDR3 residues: CASSDGRGVSQPQHF. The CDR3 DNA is TGTGCCAGCAGTGATGGCAGGGGAGTTTCTCAGCCCCAGCATTTT.

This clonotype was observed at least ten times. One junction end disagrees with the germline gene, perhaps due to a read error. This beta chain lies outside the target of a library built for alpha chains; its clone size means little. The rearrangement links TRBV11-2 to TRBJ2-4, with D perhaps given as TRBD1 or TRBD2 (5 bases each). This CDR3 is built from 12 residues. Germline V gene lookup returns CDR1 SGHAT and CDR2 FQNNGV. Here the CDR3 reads CASSLVEGRRHF. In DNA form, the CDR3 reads TGTGCCAGCAGCTTAGTAGAGGGGCGAAGGCACTTC.

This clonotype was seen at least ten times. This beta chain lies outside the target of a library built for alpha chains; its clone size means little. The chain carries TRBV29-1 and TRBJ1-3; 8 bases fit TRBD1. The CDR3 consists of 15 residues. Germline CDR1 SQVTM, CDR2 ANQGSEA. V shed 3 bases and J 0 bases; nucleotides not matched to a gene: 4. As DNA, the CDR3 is TGCAGCGTTGAGGGACAGGACTTCTCTGGAAACACCATATATTTT. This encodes CSVEGQDFSGNTIYF.

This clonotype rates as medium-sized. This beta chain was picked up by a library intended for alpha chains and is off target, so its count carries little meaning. The CDR3 protein is CASSLWDALTDTQYF. CDR3 DNA: TGTGCCAGCAGCTTGTGGGACGCCCTCACAGATACGCAGTATTTT. The chain is built from TRBV5-8 and TRBJ2-3; the D call may be TRBD1 or TRBD2 (5 bases each). V shed 1 base and J shed 2 bases, with 11 bases lying between them. The CDR3 has 15 amino acids. The germline V gene encodes CDR1 SGHTS and CDR2 YDEGEE.